This TCR beta chain appears in the sequencing data of a study of T cells in Graves' hyperthyroidism and ophthalmopathy (dated by TCRdb to between 2018 and 2020). For the wider study: Peripheral blood was sampled at the time of initial diagnosis, prior to any treatment. To identify distinguishing TCR V-J signatures, a discovery cohort of about 95 patients was used, comprising fewer than 45 with Graves' ophthalmopathy and around 60 with stable Graves' hyperthyroidism. Whether ophthalmopathy could be predicted prospectively was tested in an independent validation cohort made up of under 20 hyperthyroidism patients plus 17 patients who later progressed to ophthalmopathy. The roughly 100 discovery patients were randomly divided into training and test sets at a 7:3 ratio. Thyroid tissue and blood T-cell repertoires from roughly 6 Graves' hyperthyroidism patients were also compared in the study. After sampling, hyperthyroidism patients received methimazole starting at 30 mg daily, and ophthalmopathy patients received high-dose intravenous methylprednisolone. The paper reports TCR Vbeta CDR3 sequencing of some 140 peripheral blood samples: some 41 ophthalmopathy, around 80 hyperthyroidism and approximately 17 progressor patients.

Results and caveats for the whole study, not just this receptor: Most expanded thyroid clonotypes (frequency above 0.001) were also found in blood, which suggests that blood repertoires may mirror thyroid immune responses. A model built on a 13 V-J signature distinguished ophthalmopathy from stable hyperthyroidism, reaching 87.88% sensitivity and about 81% specificity in cross-validation and 80%/75% in testing. Sample size was not statistically predetermined, and investigators were not blinded to group allocation. In validation, the model predicted progression to ophthalmopathy with about 71% sensitivity and 72.22% specificity, a median of 6.5 months before onset.

Graves' hyperthyroidism was defined as stable when no progression to ophthalmopathy occurred over 18 months of follow-up. Hyperthyroidism patients were aged 18 to 65 years and newly diagnosed, with disease duration of less than 2 months. Exclusion was applied to patients with uncontrolled infections, other autoimmune diseases, pregnancy or lactation. Diagnoses were based on clinical symptoms, serum thyroxine and TRAb, thyroid ultrasound and orbital computed tomography. PBMCs were separated from 10 ml of fresh peripheral blood using Ficoll-Paque density gradient centrifugation. Total RNA was extracted using Trizol reagent, and RNA quality was assessed on an Agilent 2100 Bioanalyzer. Including cysteine and phenylalanine, the CDR3 has 16 amino acids. Only the CDR3 DNA is retained, 48 bases long and in frame from the first base. Based on the germline V gene, the CDR1 and CDR2 sequences are MNHEY and SVGAGI. V is cut by 2 bases and J by 6 bases, and the space between the germline ends is 19 bases.

There are many counts of this clonotype. Its antigen has not been determined. One base away there is no much larger clone; base qualities are not given. The TCR beta CDR3 regions were amplified from the RNA transcripts. A first-round RT-PCR of the TCR CDR3 used the HTBI primer set with the Qiagen OneStep RT-PCR kit. Libraries were constructed in a second round of multiplex PCR, after which size selection and purification were performed. The libraries were sequenced on an Illumina HiSeq2000 using paired-end 100 bp reads. As for how the authors treated the data: SOAPnuke was used to process the raw data, throwing out any read that contained adapters or uncalled bases, had a mean Phred below 15, or lacked an exact constant-primer or identifier match. High-quality paired reads were merged with COPE v1.2.5, and unique nucleotide sequences were defined as clonotypes. MiTCR v1.1 was used to align clonotypes to the IMGT TRBV, TRBD and TRBJ reference segments. Only V-J combinations with frequency above 0.0001, covering about 99% of repertoires, were analysed. A TCS score was defined as the ratio of F50 (clonal expansion) to E x V (chaos), with BLOSUM62-based TCRdist applied between CDR3 peptides within each V-J. Welch's t-statistics and random forest reduced 500 to 550 V-J features to roughly 13, which were used in a naive Bayes classifier (R e1071). In-frame beta chains were kept once TCRdb had trimmed the public reads at Q25 with fastp and called clones with MiXCR. One record per CDR3 amino acid sequence lists the most common genes and DNA. Clone size and V and J calls follow TCRdb, not the original study. A total of approximately 740,000 distinct CDR3 sequences appear in this sample, around 15% of them only once. The biggest ten clones account for about a tenth of the sample.

The chain was built from TRBV6-5 and TRBJ1-2; TRBD1 is a possible D gene, resting on 6 matching bases. Sequencing used blood. This receptor was obtained from a young woman with Graves' hyperthyroidism. The CDR3 has the sequence CASSYGLARGAHGYTF. The bases are TGTGCCAGCAGTTACGGCCTCGCCAGGGGAGCTCATGGCTACACCTTC.